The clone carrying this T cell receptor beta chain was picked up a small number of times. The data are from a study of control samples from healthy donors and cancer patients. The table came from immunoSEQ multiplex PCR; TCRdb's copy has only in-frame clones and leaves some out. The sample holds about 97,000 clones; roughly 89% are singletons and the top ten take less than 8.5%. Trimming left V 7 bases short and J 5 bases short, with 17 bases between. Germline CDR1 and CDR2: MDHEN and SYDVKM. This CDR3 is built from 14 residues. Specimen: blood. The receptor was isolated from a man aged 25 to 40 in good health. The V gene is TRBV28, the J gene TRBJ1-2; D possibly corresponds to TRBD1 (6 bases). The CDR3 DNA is TGTGCCAGCAAACAAACTACAGGGTCTTATGGCTACACCTTC. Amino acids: CASKQTTGSYGYTF.